The 30 T cell receptor beta chains below all came from one sample that was sequenced in a study of Graves' ophthalmopathy and Graves' hyperthyroidism. RNA transcripts provided the template for amplifying TCR beta CDR3 regions. The first round was an RT-PCR with HTBI primers, and the second round was a multiplex PCR. TCRdb reanalysed the multiplex PCR reads using MiXCR and keeps one entry per CDR3 protein. This table holds around 1.1 million distinct CDR3 sequences, about 40% found once. The specimen was peripheral blood or thyroid tissue (not recorded which). Every receptor here comes from an adult man with Graves' hyperthyroidism.

The chain has TRBV11-1 and TRBJ2-7; TRBD1 aligns across 7 bases. J lost 3 bases, V lost 6 bases, and 11 bases had no gene match. CDR1 and CDR2 (germline): SGHAT, FQDESV (reference sequence). The CDR3 consists of 15 residues. This CDR3 reads CASRIETGYNYEQYF. The CDR3 DNA follows: TGTGCCAGCAGGATAGAGACAGGGTATAACTACGAGCAGTACTTC.

This chain uses TRBV2 with TRBJ2-7, with TRBD1 matching over 10 bases. Germline V gene sequence: CDR1 SNHLY, CDR2 FYNNEI. J lost 2 bases, V lost 11 bases, and 9 bases had no gene match. This CDR3 has 14 amino acids. CDR3 in amino acids: CAGSGTGATYEQYF. Written as DNA, the CDR3 is TGTGCCGGGAGTGGGACAGGGGCTACCTACGAGCAGTACTTC.

The table lists this clonotype with many counts. The chain is built from TRBV2 and TRBJ2-5; D unresolved. The V gene lost 5 bases and the J gene lost 5 bases, with 15 bases spanning the gap. The germline V gene encodes CDR1 SNHLY and CDR2 FYNNEI. The CDR3 runs to 14 residues. CDR3 sequence reads: CASSFGPTWETQYF. CDR3 bases: TGTGCCAGCAGTTTCGGACCGACTTGGGAGACCCAGTACTTC.

Ten or more counts support this clonotype. The chain links TRBV12-3 or TRBV12-4 to TRBJ1-1; maybe TRBD1 (5 bases). The CDR3 has 13 amino acids. V lost 5 bases to trimming and J lost 6 bases, with 13 bases between them. This CDR3 is CASSRGSFSEAFF. The CDR3 DNA reads as TGTGCCAGCAGTCGGGGGAGTTTCTCTGAAGCTTTCTTT.

The CDR3 loop reads CASSLSESPGELFF. The CDR3 coding sequence is TGTGCCAGCAGCTTGTCAGAGAGCCCCGGGGAGCTGTTTTTT. This chain links TRBV5-4 with TRBJ2-2; no definite D call. The V end was cut by 1 base, the J end by 6 bases, with 10 bases between. The CDR3 runs to 14 residues. Per germline, CDR1 SGHNT and CDR2 YYREEE (reference sequence).

The CDR3 bases are TGTGCCAGCAGCCAATCACCTAGAGGGGAGCAGTACTTC. It translates to CASSQSPRGEQYF. V gene TRBV3-1 combines with J gene TRBJ2-7; TRBD2 is a possible D gene (5 bases). Between the trimmed V and J ends, which lost 2 bases and 7 bases, there was a span of 12 bases. There are 13 residues in the CDR3. Germline lookup yields CDR1 LGHDT and CDR2 YNNKEL (reference sequence).

The chain employs TRBV12-3 or TRBV12-4 and TRBJ1-5, with D tentatively TRBD1 (5 bases). CDR3 length: 15 residues. V lost 6 bases to trimming and J lost 2 bases, with 14 bases between them. Here the CDR3 DNA reads TGTGCCAGCAGCGCCGTAGTGGGGGGCAATCAGCCCCAGCATTTT. It yields the protein CASSAVVGGNQPQHF.

This clonotype was counted many times. J is TRBJ2-5 and V is TRBV11-2; either TRBD1 or TRBD2 may supply D (5 bases each). In germline, CDR1 is SGHAT, CDR2 FQNNGV. Trimming took 1 base from V and 5 from J, leaving 8 bases between them. This CDR3 contains 13 residues. CDR3 nucleotide sequence: TGTGCCAGCAGCTTAGCCAGGGAGGAGACCCAGTACTTC. Translating gives CASSLAREETQYF.

Ten or more counts support this clonotype. V and J are TRBV20-1 and TRBJ1-1; D not certain. The germline V gene encodes CDR1 DFQATT and CDR2 SNEGSKA (reference sequence). CDR3 size: 13 residues. The germline V and J ends were trimmed by 5 bases and 5 bases, with 15 bases remaining between them. This CDR3 is CSAPEGPVTEAFF. As DNA, the CDR3 is TGCAGTGCTCCAGAGGGCCCTGTAACTGAAGCTTTCTTT.

This clonotype showed up many times. The chain employs TRBV12-5 and TRBJ1-1; no definite D call. V lost 2 bases, J lost 2 bases, and 6 bases lay in between. Germline V gene data show CDR1 as LGHNT and CDR2 as FRNRAP. The CDR3 consists of 13 residues. The CDR3 DNA sequence: TGTGCTAGTGGTTTGACCAGCAACACTGAAGCTTTCTTT. It specifies CASGLTSNTEAFF.

This clonotype appeared many times. J is TRBJ2-2 and V is TRBV10-3, with unresolved D. V lost 2 bases and J lost 13, with 11 bases in between. The CDR3 extends over 12 amino acids. Germline-derived CDR1 and CDR2 are ENHRY and SYGVKD. DNA of the CDR3: TGTGCCATCAGTGAGAACACCGGCCGGCTGTTTTTT. This codes for CAISENTGRLFF.

The chain recombines TRBV4-1 with TRBJ1-4, with TRBD1 as a possible D gene (5 bases). The V gene's germline CDR1 is MGHRA and CDR2 YSYEKL. V lost 7 bases, J lost 8 bases, and 20 bases lay in between. The CDR3 consists of 15 residues. In DNA, the CDR3 is TGCGCCAGCACCTCCACGTCACGGGGGGAAGAAAAACTGTTTTTT. Amino acid sequence: CASTSTSRGEEKLFF.

This clonotype was recorded many times. V and J are TRBV7-9 and TRBJ2-7, with TRBD2 matching over 8 bases. Germline CDR1 and CDR2: SEHNR and FQNEAQ (reference sequence). The J segment lost 5 bases and the V segment lost 1 base, leaving 7 bases of the junction unmatched. The CDR3 is made up of 15 amino acids. CDR3 sequence: CASSLVGLDTHEQYF. CDR3 nucleotides: TGTGCCAGCAGCTTAGTGGGACTAGATACTCACGAGCAGTACTTC.

This clonotype was picked up a small number of times. J is TRBJ2-5 and V is TRBV6-2 or TRBV6-3; TRBD2 agrees at 9 bases. Germline V gene lookup returns CDR1 MNHEY and CDR2 SVGEGT. V was clipped by 0 bases and J by 5 bases; unmatched bases: 10. The CDR3 is made up of 17 amino acids. The CDR3 DNA is TGTGCCAGCAGTTACTCGAGACTAGCGGATCGCGGGGAGACCCAGTACTTC. Translating it yields CASSYSRLADRGETQYF.

This clonotype was seen repeatedly, ten times or more. The rearrangement uses TRBV5-1 and TRBJ2-7, with 7 bases matching TRBD2. With V trimmed by 2 bases and J by 2 bases, 4 bases remained unmatched. The CDR3 is made up of 14 amino acids. Germline V CDR1 and CDR2: SGHRS, YFSETQ. The CDR3 coding sequence is TGCGCCAGCAGCTTAAGCGGGGAGGCCTACGAGCAGTACTTC. Residues: CASSLSGEAYEQYF.

Of note for this clonotype: Possible read error: a much larger clone is one base away. The chain combines TRBV4-3 with TRBJ2-7; D is ambiguous. The CDR3 has 13 residues. Per the germline V gene, CDR1 is LGHNA and CDR2 is YSLEER. The CDR3 is CASSQDHGLEQHF. The CDR3, as DNA: TGCGCCAGCAGCCAAGATCACGGGCTCGAGCAGCACTTC.

This clonotype was seen only a few times. V and J are TRBV10-3 and TRBJ2-7, with 9 nucleotides matching TRBD1. The germline V gene has CDR1 ENHRY and CDR2 SYGVKD. The CDR3 length is 15 residues. Unmatched junction bases numbered 8, after V lost 3 bases and J lost 5 bases. The chain's CDR3 is CAISDPGTGSNEQYF. The CDR3 DNA reads TGTGCCATCAGTGATCCCGGGACAGGGAGTAACGAGCAGTACTTC.

Many counts were recorded for this clonotype. The chain uses TRBV20-1 and TRBJ2-7, with 7 bases aligning to TRBD1. This CDR3 comprises 11 residues. CDR1 and CDR2 (germline): DFQATT, SNEGSKA (reference sequence). After removal of 7 bases from V and 5 bases from J, the junction contained 5 bases not matched to a gene. The CDR3 sequence: CSGQGVDEQYF. CDR3 nucleotides: TGCAGTGGGCAGGGGGTGGACGAGCAGTACTTC.

This clonotype was observed at least ten times. CDR3 bases: TGTGCCAGCAGCTTAGGTACAGGGGTCCCCTACGAGCAGTACTTC. This translates into CASSLGTGVPYEQYF. V is TRBV7-9 and J is TRBJ2-7, with TRBD1 identical over 7 bases. V was clipped by 1 base and J by 2 bases; unmatched bases: 5. CDR1 and CDR2 (germline): SEHNR, FQNEAQ (reference sequence). The CDR3 length is 15 residues. Supplemented by reference TRBV7-9 and TRBJ2-7, the full variable domain reads DTGVSQNPRHKITKRGQNVTFRCDPISEHNRLYWYRQTLGQGPEFLTYFQNEAQLEKSRLLSDRFSAERPKGSFSTLEIQRTEQGDSAMYLCASSLGTGVPYEQYFGPGTRLTVT.

This clonotype was detected a few times. Written as DNA, the CDR3 is TGTGCCAGCAGCTTACCGGGGGGAATAAACACTGAAGCTTTCTTT. This encodes CASSLPGGINTEAFF. The chain combines TRBV7-2 with TRBJ1-1, with D perhaps TRBD1 (5 bases). The CDR3 runs to 15 residues. The germline V gene encodes CDR1 SGHTA and CDR2 FQGNSA. V lost 2 bases, J lost 2 bases, and 12 bases lay in between. The variable domain in full, with the rest retrieved from reference TRBV7-2 and TRBJ1-1, is GAGVSQSPSNKVTEKGKDVELRCDPISGHTALYWYRQSLGQGLEFLIYFQGNSAPDKSGLPSDRFSAERTGGSVSTLTIQRTQQEDSAVYLCASSLPGGINTEAFFGQGTRLTVV.

In this sample, this clonotype turned up many times. The chain uses TRBV2 and TRBJ1-2, with D perhaps matching TRBD1 (6 bases). The CDR3 totals 14 residues. Germline CDR1 and CDR2: SNHLY and FYNNEI. The germline V and J ends were trimmed by 6 bases and 7 bases, with 18 bases remaining between them. DNA for the CDR3: TGTGCCAGCAGCGCTCAACAGGGATCCGGTGGCTACACCTTC. Its protein product is CASSAQQGSGGYTF.

A note on this clonotype: One base away lies a much larger clone, so this may be a sequencing read error. This chain links TRBV20-1 with TRBJ2-7; D possibly corresponds to TRBD2 (6 bases). CDR1 and CDR2 (germline): DFQATT, SNEGSKA (reference sequence). CDR3 length: 15 residues. This CDR3 is CSARVAAPSSYEQCF. CDR3 DNA sequence: TGCAGTGCTAGAGTAGCGGCTCCGAGCTCCTACGAGCAGTGCTTC.

This clonotype was recorded at least ten times. The chain combines TRBV12-3 or TRBV12-4 with TRBJ2-5; the D is unclear. This CDR3 is 17 amino acids long. Trimming shortened V by 3 bases and J by 4 bases, and 21 bases separated the two germline ends. The CDR3 bases are TGTGCCAGCAGTTTGGGCAGACCCGACGGTATTCCAGAGACCCAGTACTTC. This codes for CASSLGRPDGIPETQYF.

In its sample, this clonotype was seen many times. An end of the junction does not agree with germline; a read error may underlie this. The rearrangement joins TRBV7-9 to TRBJ1-1; D is unresolved. Germline values: CDR1 SEHNR, CDR2 FQNEAQ (reference sequence). This CDR3 is 15 amino acids long. CDR3 protein: CASRLGRGGNTEAFF. DNA for the CDR3: TGTGCCAGCAGATTAGGGCGGGGAGGCAACACTGAAGCTTTCTTT.

The V and J genes are TRBV7-3 and TRBJ1-2; D unresolved. Germline V gene sequence: CDR1 SGHTA, CDR2 FQGTGA. The CDR3 runs to 9 residues. V lost 7 bases to trimming and J lost 12 bases, with 9 bases between them. The CDR3 sequence: CASNVGDTF. DNA of the CDR3: TGTGCCAGCAACGTTGGGGACACCTTC. Filled out from reference TRBV7-3 and TRBJ1-2, the complete variable domain reads GAGVSQTPSNKVTEKGKYVELRCDPISGHTALYWYRQSLGQGPEFLIYFQGTGAADDSGLPNDRFFAVRPEGSVSTLKIQRTERGDSAVYLCASNVGDTFGSGTRLTVV.

This clonotype was detected ten times or more. V is TRBV12-3 or TRBV12-4 and J is TRBJ1-5; D call uncertain. This CDR3 region has 14 residues. Trimming took off 5 bases at V and 6 bases at J, with 14 bases between the two ends. The CDR3 DNA sequence: TGTGCCAGCAGTCCCCGAAGTGAGGGTCAGCCCCAGCATTTT. Encoded protein: CASSPRSEGQPQHF.

There are many counts of this clonotype. The chain has TRBV29-1 and TRBJ1-5, with TRBD1 identical over 7 bases. Germline V CDR1 and CDR2: SQVTM, ANQGSEA. The V and J ends lost 6 bases and 5 bases, in that order; junction bases with no gene match: 7. The CDR3 is 13 residues long. CDR3 in amino acids: CSVRDSLDQPQHF. The CDR3 DNA is TGCAGCGTCCGGGACAGTTTAGATCAGCCCCAGCATTTT.

This clonotype was seen repeatedly, ten times or more. J is TRBJ2-7 and V is TRBV29-1; the match to TRBD1 covers 12 bases. Germline loops: CDR1 SQVTM, CDR2 ANQGSEA. The CDR3 spans 12 residues. Unmatched junction bases numbered 5, after V lost 7 bases and J lost 7 bases. CDR3 DNA: TGCAGCGGGGGACAGGGGGCAAGAGAGCAGTACTTC. Translating it yields CSGGQGAREQYF.

The chain links TRBV7-9 to TRBJ2-3; 8 bases line up with TRBD2. The junction had 4 bases not matched to a gene; V was cut back by 6 bases and J by 2 bases. The germline V gene encodes CDR1 SEHNR and CDR2 FQNEAQ (reference sequence). This CDR3 has 14 amino acids. The CDR3 region is CASRRAGDTDTQYF. In DNA, the CDR3 is TGTGCCAGCAGACGAGCGGGAGACACAGATACGCAGTATTTT.

The sample holds many counts of this clonotype. The rearrangement links TRBV10-3 to TRBJ1-1; TRBD1 might be the D (6 bases). Trimming took off 6 bases at V and 7 bases at J, with 18 bases between the two ends. Germline values: CDR1 ENHRY, CDR2 SYGVKD. This CDR3 spans 14 amino acids. This CDR3 reads CAIRSGAQGFEAFF. Here the CDR3 DNA reads TGTGCCATCAGAAGCGGGGCGCAGGGGTTTGAAGCTTTCTTT.